One sample yielded the 22 T cell receptor beta chains listed below, sequenced in a study of identical twins. TCRdb reprocessed the 5' RACE reads via MiXCR and lists one record per CDR3 protein. The sample contains 500,000 or so distinct CDR3 sequences, approximately 14% of which appear only once. The same sample was also studied in work on yellow fever vaccine responses in identical twins.

The sequencing input was CD4+ T cells sorted from blood. Receptor source: a woman aged 18-29 years in good health.

The chain joins TRBV27 to TRBJ2-3; D is perhaps TRBD1 or TRBD2 (7 bases each). The CDR3 runs to 16 residues. Looked up from germline, CDR1 is MNHEY and CDR2 is SMNVEV (reference sequence). V lost 3 bases to trimming and J lost 0 bases, with 13 bases between them. This CDR3 reads CASSFRGGLSTDTQYF. The CDR3 DNA reads as TGTGCCAGCAGTTTCAGGGGGGGTCTAAGCACAGATACGCAGTATTTT.

This clonotype was observed at least ten times. V gene TRBV7-9 combines with J gene TRBJ1-5, with a tentative D call TRBD1 (5 bases). The CDR3 totals 15 residues. Germline assignment: CDR1 SEHNR and CDR2 FQNEAQ (reference sequence). V shed 5 bases and J shed 6 bases, with 17 bases lying between them. CDR3 loop: CASSRGGEGGQPQHF. The CDR3 DNA reads as TGTGCCAGCAGCCGGGGAGGGGAAGGCGGTCAGCCCCAGCATTTT.

This clonotype was detected once. The V and J genes are TRBV27 and TRBJ2-7; 8 nucleotides agree with TRBD1. This CDR3 region has 14 residues. Germline V CDR1 and CDR2: MNHEY, SMNVEV (reference sequence). The V and J ends lost 6 bases and 3 bases, in that order; junction bases with no gene match: 7. The CDR3 coding sequence is TGTGCCAGCAGCCGATCCGGGACAGGCTACGAGCAGTACTTC. Amino acid sequence: CASSRSGTGYEQYF.

DNA for the CDR3: TGTGCCAGCAGGGACAGGGGGAATAGCAATCAGCCCCAGCATTTT. It is translated as CASRDRGNSNQPQHF. J is TRBJ1-5 and V is TRBV12-3 or TRBV12-4, with 10 bases that match TRBD1. V gave up 6 bases and J gave up 0 bases; unmatched junction bases: 2. The CDR3 covers 15 residues.

This clonotype came up a few times. The chain uses TRBV5-6 and TRBJ2-1; D perhaps matches TRBD1 (5 bases). The CDR3 covers 16 residues. The V end was cut by 4 bases, the J end by 5 bases, with 19 bases between. CDR1 and CDR2 from the germline V gene are SGHDT and YYEEEE. CDR3 amino acids: CASSGALGLGDNEQFF. In DNA form, the CDR3 reads TGTGCCAGCAGCGGGGCCCTAGGTCTAGGGGACAATGAGCAGTTCTTC.

The sample holds a few counts of this clonotype. The CDR3 region is CASSPRLAAGGGVQYF. In DNA form, the CDR3 reads TGCGCCAGCAGCCCACGACTAGCGGCAGGGGGCGGAGTTCAGTACTTC. V is TRBV5-1 and J is TRBJ2-4, with D maybe TRBD2 (9 bases). The germline V and J ends were trimmed by 4 bases and 11 bases, with 25 bases remaining between them. Germline V gene data show CDR1 as SGHRS and CDR2 as YFSETQ. CDR3 length: 16 amino acids.

This chain links TRBV28 with TRBJ1-1, with a weak D call TRBD1 (5 bases). Germline-derived CDR1 and CDR2 are MDHEN and SYDVKM. The CDR3 is made up of 12 amino acids. V dropped 6 bases and J dropped 4 bases, with 9 bases sitting between them. Here the CDR3 DNA reads TGTGCCAGCAGGGGTGGGGGCACTGAAGCTTTCTTT. The encoded protein is CASRGGGTEAFF.

The chain has TRBV5-1 and TRBJ1-2, with D unresolved. The germline gives CDR1 SGHRS, CDR2 YFSETQ. Trimming took off 0 bases at V and 4 bases at J, with 7 bases between the two ends. This CDR3 region has 13 residues. CDR3 bases: TGCGCCAGCAGCTTGGACAGTGTCTATGGCTACACCTTC. Protein sequence: CASSLDSVYGYTF.

The chain recombines TRBV29-1 with TRBJ2-2; D is undetermined. The germline V and J ends were trimmed by 7 bases and 1 base, with 10 bases remaining between them. The CDR3 has 13 residues. CDR1 is SQVTM, CDR2 ANQGSEA, per germline. The CDR3 loop is CSADKGNTGELFF. In DNA, the CDR3 is TGCAGCGCCGACAAGGGGAACACCGGGGAGCTGTTTTTT.

The V call is TRBV28, the J call TRBJ2-3; 7 nucleotides line up with TRBD2. This CDR3 is 16 amino acids long. Germline-derived CDR1 and CDR2 are MDHEN and SYDVKM. J was trimmed by 1 base and V by 3 bases; bases with no gene match: 7. CDR3: CASSFIKRDRTDTQYF. The CDR3 DNA sequence: TGTGCCAGCAGTTTCATAAAGCGGGACCGCACAGATACGCAGTATTTT.

The J gene is TRBJ2-5, the V gene TRBV7-9; D is ambiguous. This CDR3 has 15 residues. CDR1 is SEHNR, CDR2 FQNEAQ, per germline (reference sequence). Trimming took 2 bases from V and 4 from J, leaving 14 bases between them. As DNA, the CDR3 is TGTGCCAGCAGCTTATCTGCCGGACGGAGAGAGACCCAGTACTTC. It encodes CASSLSAGRRETQYF.

The chain has TRBV27 and TRBJ1-1, with D hard to call. The CDR3 covers 13 residues. Germline V gene data show CDR1 as MNHEY and CDR2 as SMNVEV (reference sequence). Trimming removed 5 bases from V and 0 bases from J, with 7 bases in between. CDR3 region: CASSMTVNTEAFF. CDR3 coding DNA: TGTGCCAGCAGTATGACGGTGAACACTGAAGCTTTCTTT.

The chain joins TRBV5-1 to TRBJ2-5, with 10 bases matching TRBD1. J gave up 2 bases and V 4 bases, and 8 bases lay outside the gene matches. Germline V lookup: CDR1 SGHRS, CDR2 YFSETQ. The CDR3 is 16 residues long. CDR3 protein: CASSSGTGARQETQYF. CDR3 sequence (DNA): TGCGCCAGCAGCAGCGGGACAGGGGCCCGTCAAGAGACCCAGTACTTC.

This clonotype has just a few counts. The chain combines TRBV6-1 with TRBJ2-1; 7 bases align to TRBD2. From germline, CDR1 is MNHNS and CDR2 SASEGT. The CDR3 runs 13 residues. V shed 6 bases and J 6 bases; nucleotides not matched to a gene: 5. The chain's CDR3 is CASRWGGVNEQFF. CDR3 coding DNA: TGTGCCAGCAGATGGGGGGGGGTCAATGAGCAGTTCTTC.

This chain uses TRBV6-2 or TRBV6-3 with TRBJ2-7, with 8 nucleotides matching TRBD1. Unmatched junction bases numbered 9, after V lost 5 bases and J lost 0 bases. Germline V CDR1 and CDR2: MNHEY, SVGEGT. The CDR3 is made up of 16 amino acids. This CDR3 is CASSIDRGKSSYEQYF. The DNA of the CDR3 is TGTGCCAGCAGTATCGACAGGGGCAAAAGCTCCTACGAGCAGTACTTC.

The rearrangement joins TRBV10-3 to TRBJ1-1, with D tentatively TRBD1 (5 bases). The germline V gene has CDR1 ENHRY and CDR2 SYGVKD. Deletions cut 5 bases from V and 5 bases from J, with 15 bases between. The CDR3 has 14 amino acids. The CDR3 spells CAISQTREGTEAFF. DNA of the CDR3: TGTGCCATCAGTCAGACTCGCGAGGGGACTGAAGCTTTCTTT.

This clonotype showed up just a few times. CDR3 sequence (DNA): TGTGCCAGCAGCCTGGTTACCGGACTAGCGGGAACATACAATGAGCAGTTCTTC. It yields the protein CASSLVTGLAGTYNEQFF. The V and J genes are TRBV11-1 and TRBJ2-1, with TRBD2 identical over 12 bases. The CDR3 is 18 residues long. The V segment lost 5 bases and the J segment 4 bases; nucleotides outside the gene matches: 12. Germline values: CDR1 SGHAT, CDR2 FQDESV (reference sequence).

The sample holds many counts of this clonotype. The chain has TRBV6-5 and TRBJ1-2; unclear D gene. The length of the CDR3 is 15 residues. Trimming took off 2 bases at V and 2 bases at J, with 12 bases between the two ends. Germline V gives CDR1 MNHEY, CDR2 SVGAGI. The chain's CDR3 is CASSYTTRDNYGYTF. CDR3 nucleotide sequence: TGTGCCAGCAGTTACACCACGCGAGACAACTATGGCTACACCTTC.

In this sample, this clonotype turned up a few times. The chain uses TRBV5-6 and TRBJ2-5, with D perhaps TRBD1 (7 bases). The CDR3 runs 16 residues. CDR1 SGHDT and CDR2 YYEEEE come from the germline V gene. Trimming took off 4 bases at V and 4 bases at J, with 20 bases between the two ends. DNA of the CDR3: TGTGCCAGCAGCCCTGGGACAGCGAGGGGGGCAGAGACCCAGTACTTC. Translation: CASSPGTARGAETQYF.

There are many counts of this clonotype. This chain connects TRBV29-1 to TRBJ2-1; unclear D gene. Germline CDR1 SQVTM, CDR2 ANQGSEA. This CDR3 is 17 amino acids long. Trimming left V 6 bases short and J 6 bases short, with 27 bases between. The CDR3 is CSVQTFPVLVSSNEQFF. As DNA, the CDR3 is TGCAGCGTCCAAACCTTCCCGGTCTTAGTGAGTAGCAATGAGCAGTTCTTC.

The chain joins TRBV27 to TRBJ2-5; tentatively, D is TRBD1 or TRBD2 (6 bases each). This CDR3 has 14 residues. In germline, CDR1 is MNHEY, CDR2 SMNVEV (reference sequence). V was clipped by 5 bases and J by 7 bases, with 17 bases between them. DNA for the CDR3: TGTGCCAGCAGTCTCCTCGGGGGCCCAGGGACCCAGTACTTC. Its translation is CASSLLGGPGTQYF.

This clonotype has just one count. A much larger clone lies a single base off, so this may be a read error. The chain combines TRBV5-5 with TRBJ2-3, with 8 bases that match TRBD2. Germline trimming cut 1 base from V and 4 bases from J; bases unmatched to any gene: 5. The CDR3 has 15 residues. Germline V lookup: CDR1 SGHKS, CDR2 YYEKEE (reference sequence). The CDR3 loop is CASSLSGRGSDTQYF. DNA of the CDR3: TGTGCCAGCAGCTTGAGCGGGAGAGGCTCAGATACGCAGTATTTT.